This TCR beta chain was profiled in a study of T cell changes during pregnancy in multiple sclerosis. Assay used: immunoSEQ multiplex PCR; TCRdb lists only in-frame clones, some missing. The table shows about 48,000 clones, with approximately 95% occurring only once. The CDR3 sequence is 13 residues long. Trimming cost V 6 bases and J 1 base, with 9 bases left between them. Germline V CDR1 and CDR2: SQVTM, ANQGSEA. This clonotype originated in a female donor with multiple sclerosis, enrolled in a pregnancy study. The chain recombines TRBV29-1 with TRBJ1-4; no clear D gene. The sample in question was CD4+ T cells from peripheral blood mononuclear cells, obtained in the first trimester of pregnancy. The CDR3 bases are TGCAGCGTCCAGACAAGAACTAATGAAAAACTGTTTTTT. Translating it yields CSVQTRTNEKLFF.